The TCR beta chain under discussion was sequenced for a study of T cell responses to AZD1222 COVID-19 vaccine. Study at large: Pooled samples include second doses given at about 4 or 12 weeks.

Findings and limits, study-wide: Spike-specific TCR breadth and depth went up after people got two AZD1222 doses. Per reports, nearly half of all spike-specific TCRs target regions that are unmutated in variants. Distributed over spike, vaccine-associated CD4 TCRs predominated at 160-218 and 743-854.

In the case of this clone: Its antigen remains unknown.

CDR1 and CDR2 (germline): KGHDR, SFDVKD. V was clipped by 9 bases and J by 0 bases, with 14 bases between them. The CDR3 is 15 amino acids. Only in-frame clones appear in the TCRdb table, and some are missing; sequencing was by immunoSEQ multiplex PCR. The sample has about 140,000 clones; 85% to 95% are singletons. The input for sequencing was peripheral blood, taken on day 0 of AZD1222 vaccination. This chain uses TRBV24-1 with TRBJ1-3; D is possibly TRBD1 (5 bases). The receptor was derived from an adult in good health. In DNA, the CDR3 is TGTGCCACCCAAACAGGTACTAGCTCTGGAAACACCATATATTTT. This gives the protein CATQTGTSSGNTIYF.